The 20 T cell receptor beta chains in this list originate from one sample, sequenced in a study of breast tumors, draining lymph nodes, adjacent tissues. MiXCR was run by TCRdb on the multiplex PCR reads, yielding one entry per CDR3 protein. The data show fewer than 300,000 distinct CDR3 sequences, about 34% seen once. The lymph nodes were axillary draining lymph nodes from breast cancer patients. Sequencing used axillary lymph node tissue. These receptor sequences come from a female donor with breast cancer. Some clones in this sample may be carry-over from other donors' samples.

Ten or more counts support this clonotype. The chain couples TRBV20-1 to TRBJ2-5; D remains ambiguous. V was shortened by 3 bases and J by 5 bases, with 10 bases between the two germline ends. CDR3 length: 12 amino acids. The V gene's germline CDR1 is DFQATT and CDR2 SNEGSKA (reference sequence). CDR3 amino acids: CSASSRWETQYF. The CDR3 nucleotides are TGCAGTGCTAGTAGTCGTTGGGAGACCCAGTACTTC.

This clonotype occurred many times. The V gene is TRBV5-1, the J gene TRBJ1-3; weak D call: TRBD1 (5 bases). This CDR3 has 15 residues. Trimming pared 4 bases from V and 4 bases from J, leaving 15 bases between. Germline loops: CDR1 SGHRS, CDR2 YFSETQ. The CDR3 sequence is CASSPAVGAGNTIYF. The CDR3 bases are TGCGCCAGCAGCCCGGCGGTTGGGGCAGGAAACACCATATATTTT. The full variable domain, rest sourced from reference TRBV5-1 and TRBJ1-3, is KAGVTQTPRYLIKTRGQQVTLSCSPISGHRSVSWYQQTPGQGLQFLFEYFSETQRNKGNFPGRFSGRQFSNSRSEMNVSTLELGDSALYLCASSPAVGAGNTIYFGEGSWLTVV.

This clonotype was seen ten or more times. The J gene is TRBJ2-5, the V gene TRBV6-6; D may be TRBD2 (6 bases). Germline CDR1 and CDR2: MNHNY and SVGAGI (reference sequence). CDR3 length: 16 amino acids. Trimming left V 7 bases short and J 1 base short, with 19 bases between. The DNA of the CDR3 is TGTGCCAGCACAGGCAGGGACTCAGTTATCCAAGAGACCCAGTACTTC. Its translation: CASTGRDSVIQETQYF.

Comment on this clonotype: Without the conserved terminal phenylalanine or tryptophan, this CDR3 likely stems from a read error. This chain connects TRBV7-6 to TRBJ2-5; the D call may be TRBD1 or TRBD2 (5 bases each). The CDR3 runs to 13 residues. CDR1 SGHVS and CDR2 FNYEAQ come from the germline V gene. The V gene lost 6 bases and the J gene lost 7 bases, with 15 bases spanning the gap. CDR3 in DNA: TGTGCCAGCAGAGGGACCAGCAATGGGACCCAGTACTCC. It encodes CASRGTSNGTQYS.

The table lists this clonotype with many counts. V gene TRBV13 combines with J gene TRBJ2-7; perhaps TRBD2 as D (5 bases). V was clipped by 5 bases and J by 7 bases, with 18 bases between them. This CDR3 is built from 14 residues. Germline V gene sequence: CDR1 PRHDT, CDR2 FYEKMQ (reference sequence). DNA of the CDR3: TGTGCCAGCAGCCCTAGTGGGAGTTCGGGAGAGCAGTACTTC. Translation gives CASSPSGSSGEQYF.

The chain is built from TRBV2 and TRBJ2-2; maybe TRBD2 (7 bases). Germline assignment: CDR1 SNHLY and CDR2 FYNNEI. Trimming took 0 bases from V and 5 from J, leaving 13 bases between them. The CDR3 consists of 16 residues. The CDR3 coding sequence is TGTGCCAGCAGTGAAGCGGGAGGGGGAAGGACCGGGGAGCTGTTTTTT. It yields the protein CASSEAGGGRTGELFF.

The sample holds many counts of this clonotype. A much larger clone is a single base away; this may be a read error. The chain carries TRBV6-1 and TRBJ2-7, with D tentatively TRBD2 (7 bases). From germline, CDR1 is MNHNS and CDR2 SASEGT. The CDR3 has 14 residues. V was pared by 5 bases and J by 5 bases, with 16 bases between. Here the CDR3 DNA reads TGTGCCAGCAGTCAAGGCCGGGGGGCGAACGAGCAGTACTTC. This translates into CASSQGRGANEQYF.

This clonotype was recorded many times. The CDR3 loop reads CASSLAGTDYNEQFF. The CDR3 nucleotides are TGCGCCAGCAGCTTGGCGGGGACAGACTACAATGAGCAGTTCTTC. The J gene is TRBJ2-1, the V gene TRBV5-1, with TRBD1 matching 7 bases. V trimming: 0 bases; J trimming: 3 bases; junction bases outside the gene matches: 3. Germline lookup yields CDR1 SGHRS and CDR2 YFSETQ. The CDR3 is 15 amino acids.

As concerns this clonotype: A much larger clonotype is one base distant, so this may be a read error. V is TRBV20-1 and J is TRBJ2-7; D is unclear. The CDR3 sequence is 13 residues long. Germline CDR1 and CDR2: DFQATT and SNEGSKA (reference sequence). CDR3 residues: CSARSRRFYAQYF. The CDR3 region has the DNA TGCAGTGCAAGGAGCAGGCGTTTCTACGCGCAGTACTTC.

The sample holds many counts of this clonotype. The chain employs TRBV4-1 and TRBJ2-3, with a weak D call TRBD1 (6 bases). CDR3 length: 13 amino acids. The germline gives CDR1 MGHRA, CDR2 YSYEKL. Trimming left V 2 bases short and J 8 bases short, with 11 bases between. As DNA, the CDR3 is TGCGCCAGCAGCCAACCTAAAGGGGGTACGCAGTATTTT. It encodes CASSQPKGGTQYF.

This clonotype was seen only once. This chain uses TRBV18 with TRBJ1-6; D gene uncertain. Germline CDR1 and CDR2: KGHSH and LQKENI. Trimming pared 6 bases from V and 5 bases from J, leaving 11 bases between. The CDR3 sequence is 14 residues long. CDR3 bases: TGTGCCAGCTCGCGAGGGATTGATAATTCACCCCTCCACTTT. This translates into CASSRGIDNSPLHF.

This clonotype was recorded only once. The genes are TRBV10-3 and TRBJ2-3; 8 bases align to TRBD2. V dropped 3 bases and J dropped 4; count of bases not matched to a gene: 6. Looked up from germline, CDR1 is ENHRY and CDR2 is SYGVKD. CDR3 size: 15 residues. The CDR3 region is CAISDDGRAPDTQYF. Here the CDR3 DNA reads TGTGCCATCAGTGATGACGGGAGGGCCCCAGATACGCAGTATTTT.

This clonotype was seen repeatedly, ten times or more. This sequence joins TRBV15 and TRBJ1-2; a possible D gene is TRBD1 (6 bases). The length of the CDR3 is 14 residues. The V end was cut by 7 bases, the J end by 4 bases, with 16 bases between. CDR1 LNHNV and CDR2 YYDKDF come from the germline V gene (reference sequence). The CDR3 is CATNPGEGGYGYTF. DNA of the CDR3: TGTGCCACCAACCCAGGGGAGGGTGGCTATGGCTACACCTTC.

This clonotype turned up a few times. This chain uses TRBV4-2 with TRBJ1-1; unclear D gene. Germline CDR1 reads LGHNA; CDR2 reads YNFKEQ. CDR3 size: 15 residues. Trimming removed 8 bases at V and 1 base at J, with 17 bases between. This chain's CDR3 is CASLPFGRANTEAFF. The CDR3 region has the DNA TGTGCCAGCCTCCCTTTCGGACGGGCGAACACTGAAGCTTTCTTT.

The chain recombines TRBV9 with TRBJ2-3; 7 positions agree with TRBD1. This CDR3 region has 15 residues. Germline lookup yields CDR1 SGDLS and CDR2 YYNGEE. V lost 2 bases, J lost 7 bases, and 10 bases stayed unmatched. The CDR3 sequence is CASSVIGTDLNTQYF. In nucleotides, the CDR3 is TGTGCCAGCAGCGTTATCGGGACAGACCTAAATACGCAGTATTTT.

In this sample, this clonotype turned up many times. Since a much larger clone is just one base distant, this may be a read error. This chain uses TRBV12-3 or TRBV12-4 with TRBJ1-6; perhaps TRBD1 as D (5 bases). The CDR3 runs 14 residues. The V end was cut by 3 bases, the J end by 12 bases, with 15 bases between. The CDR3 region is CASSFSEAGGPLHF. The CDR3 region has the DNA TGTGCCAGCAGTTTCTCGGAGGCTGGGGGACCCCTCCACTTT.

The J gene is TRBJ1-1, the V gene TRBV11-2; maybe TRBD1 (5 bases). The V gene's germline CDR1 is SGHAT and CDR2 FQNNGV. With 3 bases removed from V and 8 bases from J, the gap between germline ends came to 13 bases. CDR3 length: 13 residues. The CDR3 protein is CASSLKGSSEAFF. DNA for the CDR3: TGTGCCAGCAGCTTGAAGGGGAGCTCCGAAGCTTTCTTT. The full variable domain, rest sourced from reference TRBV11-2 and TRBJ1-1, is EAGVAQSPRYKIIEKRQSVAFWCNPISGHATLYWYQQILGQGPKLLIQFQNNGVVDDSQLPKDRFSAERLKGVDSTLKIQPAKLEDSAVYLCASSLKGSSEAFFGQGTRLTVV.

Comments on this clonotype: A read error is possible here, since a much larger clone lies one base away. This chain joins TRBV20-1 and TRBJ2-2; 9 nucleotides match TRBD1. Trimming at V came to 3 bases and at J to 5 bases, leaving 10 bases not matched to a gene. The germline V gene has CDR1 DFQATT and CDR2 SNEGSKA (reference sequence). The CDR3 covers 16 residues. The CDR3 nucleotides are TGCAGTGCTAGGATCCGGGACAGGGTCGCGACCGGGGAGCTGTTTTTT. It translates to CSARIRDRVATGELFF.

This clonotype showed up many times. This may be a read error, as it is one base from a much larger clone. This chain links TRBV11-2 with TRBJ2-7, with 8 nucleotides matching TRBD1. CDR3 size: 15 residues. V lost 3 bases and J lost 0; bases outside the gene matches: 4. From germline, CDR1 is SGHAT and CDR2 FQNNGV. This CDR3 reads CASSLGQAPSYEQYF. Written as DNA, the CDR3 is TGTGCCAGCAGCTTGGGACAGGCTCCCTCCTACGAGCAGTACTTC.

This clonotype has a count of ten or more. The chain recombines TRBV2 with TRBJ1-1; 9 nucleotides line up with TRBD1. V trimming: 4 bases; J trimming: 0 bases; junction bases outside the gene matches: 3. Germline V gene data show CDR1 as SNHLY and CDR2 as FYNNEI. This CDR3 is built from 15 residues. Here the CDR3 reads CASSGTGAVNTEAFF. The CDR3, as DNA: TGTGCCAGCAGTGGGACAGGGGCGGTGAACACTGAAGCTTTCTTT.